Below are 27 T cell receptor beta chains sequenced from a single sample in a study of T cell responses to AZD1222 COVID-19 vaccine. The data were produced by immunoSEQ multiplex PCR, yet TCRdb's version contains in-frame clones alone and is incomplete. The sample carries roughly 160,000 clones, roughly 94% recorded once. The sequenced sample was peripheral blood, obtained 28 days after the second AZD1222 dose. The receptor set was obtained from an adult who received the AZD1222 COVID-19 vaccine.

The chain carries TRBV14 and TRBJ2-1; no clear D gene. CDR1 SGHDN and CDR2 FVKESK come from the germline V gene. V lost 0 bases, J lost 2 bases, and 11 bases lay in between. CDR3 length: 16 amino acids. CDR3: CASSQERIAPYNEQFF. In DNA form, the CDR3 reads TGTGCCAGCAGCCAAGAAAGAATCGCCCCCTACAATGAGCAGTTCTTC.

V gene TRBV15 combines with J gene TRBJ2-1; no clear D gene. The V gene's germline CDR1 is LNHNV and CDR2 YYDKDF (reference sequence). Trimming took 0 bases from V and 4 from J, leaving 13 bases between them. The CDR3 is made up of 16 amino acids. The CDR3 DNA follows: TGTGCCACCAGCAGAGAGGGCCCCCCCTTTTACAATGAGCAGTTCTTC. Protein: CATSREGPPFYNEQFF.

The rearrangement uses TRBV5-5 and TRBJ2-7; TRBD1 aligns across 12 bases. The CDR3 covers 14 residues. Germline V gives CDR1 SGHKS, CDR2 YYEKEE (reference sequence). V trimming: 4 bases; J trimming: 5 bases; junction bases outside the gene matches: 4. The CDR3 nucleotides are TGTGCCAGCAGCGTGGGACAGGGGGCCGACGAGCAGTACTTC. This codes for CASSVGQGADEQYF. The whole variable domain, remainder taken from reference TRBV5-5 and TRBJ2-7, is DAGVTQSPTHLIKTRGQQVTLRCSPISGHKSVSWYQQVLGQGPQFIFQYYEKEERGRGNFPDRFSARQFPNYSSELNVNALLLGDSALYLCASSVGQGADEQYFGPGTRLTVT.

This clone was detected once. In DNA, the CDR3 is TGTGCCAGCAGTTTAAGGGGGCCTCCAGAGAATTCACCCCTCCACTTT. Amino acids: CASSLRGPPENSPLHF. V and J are TRBV27 and TRBJ1-6, with TRBD1 identical over 7 bases. The junction had 8 bases not matched to a gene; V was cut back by 2 bases and J by 7 bases. In germline, CDR1 is MNHEY, CDR2 SMNVEV (reference sequence). The CDR3 has 16 residues.

The chain couples TRBV20-1 to TRBJ2-3, with D uncertain. This CDR3 contains 10 residues. The ends were cut back, 5 bases at V and 8 bases at J, with 8 bases in the middle. Germline V gene lookup returns CDR1 DFQATT and CDR2 SNEGSKA (reference sequence). The CDR3 is CSAPDPTQYF. Written as DNA, the CDR3 is TGCAGTGCTCCGGATCCTACGCAGTATTTT.

The chain has TRBV3-1 (or the pseudogene TRBV3-2) and TRBJ1-3, with D possibly TRBD1 on 5 matching bases. The germline gives CDR1 LGHDT, CDR2 YNNKEL (reference sequence). With 2 bases removed from V and 4 bases from J, the gap between germline ends came to 12 bases. The CDR3 spans 15 residues. The CDR3 nucleotides read TGTGCCAGCAGCCAACAGGGTACGTCCGGAAACACCATATATTTT. Translation gives CASSQQGTSGNTIYF.

The rearrangement links TRBV7-9 to TRBJ1-1; TRBD1 agrees at 7 bases. Germline V gene sequence: CDR1 SEHNR, CDR2 FQNEAQ (reference sequence). With V trimmed by 7 bases and J by 8 bases, 7 bases remained unmatched. The CDR3 length is 12 residues. CDR3 nucleotides: TGTGCCAGCACCGACTTGGACAGGGAAGCTTTCTTT. It is translated as CASTDLDREAFF.

The V and J genes are TRBV18 and TRBJ1-1; 7 bases map to TRBD1. The CDR3 totals 13 residues. Trimming at V came to 5 bases and at J to 4 bases, leaving 4 bases not matched to a gene. The germline V gene encodes CDR1 KGHSH and CDR2 LQKENI. Here the CDR3 DNA reads TGTGCCAGCTCAGTACAGGGGACCACTGAAGCTTTCTTT. Its protein product is CASSVQGTTEAFF. The variable domain in full, with the rest retrieved from reference TRBV18 and TRBJ1-1, is NAGVMQNPRHLVRRRGQEARLRCSPMKGHSHVYWYRQLPEEGLKFMVYLQKENIIDESGMPKERFSAEFPKEGPSILRIQQVVRGDSAAYFCASSVQGTTEAFFGQGTRLTVV.

This sequence joins TRBV27 and TRBJ1-1; D perhaps matches TRBD1 (5 bases). Germline CDR1 MNHEY, CDR2 SMNVEV (reference sequence). This CDR3 has 11 amino acids. Trimming shortened V by 11 bases and J by 6 bases, and 13 bases separated the two germline ends. The chain's CDR3 is CASRGGPEAFF. DNA for the CDR3: TGTGCCTCCCGGGGGGGACCTGAAGCTTTCTTT.

The chain combines TRBV7-2 with TRBJ1-2; no clear D. The germline CDR1 and CDR2 sequences are SGHTA and FQGNSA. The CDR3 length is 13 residues. The V end was cut by 1 base, the J end by 2 bases, with 5 bases between. CDR3 DNA: TGTGCCAGCAGCTTAGACAAAAACTATGGCTACACCTTC. It specifies CASSLDKNYGYTF.

The chain couples TRBV5-4 to TRBJ2-6, with 10 bases fitting TRBD2. The CDR3 length is 20 residues. In germline, CDR1 is SGHNT, CDR2 YYREEE (reference sequence). CDR3 sequence reads: CARGDSSGSLERPGANVLTF. The CDR3 DNA is TGTGCACGGGGGGATTCTAGCGGGAGTTTGGAGAGGCCTGGGGCCAACGTCCTGACTTTC. The variable domain in full, completed from reference TRBV5-4 and TRBJ2-6, reads ETGVTQSPTHLIKTRGQQVTLRCSSQSGHNTVSWYQQALGQGPQFIFQYYREEENGRGNFPPRFSGLQFPNYSSELNVNALELDDSALYLCARGDSSGSLERPGANVLTFGAGSRLTVL.

The CDR3 spells CASSQDLPTTGGGMNTEAFF. The CDR3 coding sequence is TGCGCCAGCAGCCAAGATTTACCAACGACAGGGGGTGGGATGAACACTGAAGCTTTCTTT. The rearrangement links TRBV4-1 to TRBJ1-1; 9 bases are a match to TRBD1. Trimming cost V 0 bases and J 0 bases; bases outside gene matches: 14. The CDR3 totals 20 residues. Germline values: CDR1 MGHRA, CDR2 YSYEKL.

The chain combines TRBV12-5 with TRBJ2-3, with D hard to call. V dropped 7 bases and J dropped 3 bases, with 11 bases sitting between them. This CDR3 contains 13 residues. Germline CDR1 is LGHNT and CDR2 is FRNRAP. As DNA, the CDR3 is TGTGCTAGTGCCTTGTCTGGGACAGATACGCAGTATTTT. This sequence encodes CASALSGTDTQYF.

The genes are TRBV18 and TRBJ1-6, with D uncertain. V was shortened by 1 base and J by 7 bases, with 11 bases between the two germline ends. The germline V gene has CDR1 KGHSH and CDR2 LQKENI. The CDR3 length is 15 residues. CDR3 DNA sequence: TGTGCCAGCTCACCACTTAGGGAACCAAATTCACCCCTCCACTTT. Translating it yields CASSPLREPNSPLHF.

V is TRBV24-1 and J is TRBJ2-1; D may match TRBD1 or TRBD2 (6 bases each). Trimming removed 4 bases from V and 8 bases from J, with 14 bases in between. The CDR3 has 14 amino acids. CDR1 and CDR2 from the germline V gene are KGHDR and SFDVKD. The CDR3: CATSERDIGDEQFF. For the CDR3, the DNA is TGTGCCACCAGTGAGCGGGACATTGGAGATGAGCAGTTCTTC.

This chain uses TRBV4-2 with TRBJ1-2, with 10 positions matching TRBD1. CDR1 is LGHNA and CDR2 is YNFKEQ in the germline V gene. CDR3 size: 15 residues. After removal of 3 bases from V and 8 bases from J, the junction contained 9 bases not matched to a gene. The CDR3 region is CASSHPPGTGAGYTF. CDR3 bases: TGTGCCAGCAGCCACCCCCCCGGGACAGGGGCCGGCTACACCTTC.

The chain couples TRBV19 to TRBJ2-7; D is ambiguous. V was clipped by 3 bases and J by 3 bases, with 6 bases between them. The germline V gene has CDR1 LNHDA and CDR2 SQIVND (reference sequence). The CDR3 totals 12 residues. CDR3 region: CASSINRYEQYF. The CDR3 region has the DNA TGTGCCAGTAGTATCAACCGCTACGAGCAGTACTTC.

This rearrangement joins TRBV2 to TRBJ1-1; a weak D match, TRBD1 (6 bases). This CDR3 spans 15 amino acids. The germline V gene encodes CDR1 SNHLY and CDR2 FYNNEI. V lost 3 bases to trimming and J lost 3 bases, with 14 bases between them. The chain's CDR3 is CASSDAGGGHTEAFF. The CDR3 DNA sequence: TGTGCCAGCAGTGATGCGGGGGGCGGGCACACTGAAGCTTTCTTT.

CDR3 region: CASSTGLPRTGNGYTF. The CDR3, as DNA: TGTGCCAGCTCAACCGGGCTCCCCAGGACAGGGAATGGCTACACCTTC. V and J are TRBV18 and TRBJ1-2; 8 nucleotides agree with TRBD1. The CDR3 contains 16 residues. V lost 5 bases and J lost 6; bases outside the gene matches: 14. Germline CDR1 and CDR2: KGHSH and LQKENI.

The chain has TRBV5-1 and TRBJ2-3; no clear D. Germline lookup yields CDR1 SGHRS and CDR2 YFSETQ. The CDR3 totals 13 residues. V dropped 0 bases and J dropped 1 base, with 3 bases sitting between them. For the CDR3, the DNA is TGCGCCAGCAGCTTGGACGGCACAGATACGCAGTATTTT. As protein: CASSLDGTDTQYF.

CDR3 sequence: CASSDQQSSYEQYF. CDR3 nucleotide sequence: TGTGCCAGCAGCGATCAACAATCCTCCTACGAGCAGTACTTC. The chain is built from TRBV7-2 and TRBJ2-7; no definite D call. The CDR3 totals 14 residues. The V end lost 5 bases, the J end lost 0 bases, and 11 bases lay between the germline ends. From germline, CDR1 is SGHTA and CDR2 FQGNSA. Based on the CDR3 plus reference TRBV7-2 and TRBJ2-7, the full variable domain is GAGVSQSPSNKVTEKGKDVELRCDPISGHTALYWYRQSLGQGLEFLIYFQGNSAPDKSGLPSDRFSAERTGGSVSTLTIQRTQQEDSAVYLCASSDQQSSYEQYFGPGTRLTVT.

V gene TRBV4-2 combines with J gene TRBJ2-2; TRBD2 aligns across 9 bases. The V and J ends lost 1 base and 3 bases, in that order; junction bases with no gene match: 3. The germline gives CDR1 LGHNA, CDR2 YNFKEQ. This CDR3 region has 16 residues. The CDR3: CASSQGVAGDTGELFF. CDR3 nucleotides: TGTGCCAGCAGCCAAGGGGTAGCGGGAGACACCGGGGAGCTGTTTTTT.

The V gene is TRBV13, the J gene TRBJ2-1; TRBD2 aligns across 9 bases. Germline V gene sequence: CDR1 PRHDT, CDR2 FYEKMQ (reference sequence). V trimming: 0 bases; J trimming: 9 bases; junction bases outside the gene matches: 9. The CDR3 covers 16 residues. The CDR3 region is CASSLGLAGVDGEQFF. CDR3 DNA sequence: TGTGCCAGCAGCTTAGGCTTAGCGGGAGTTGATGGTGAGCAGTTCTTC. Looking up the rest from reference TRBV13 and TRBJ2-1 gives the full variable domain: AAGVIQSPRHLIKEKRETATLKCYPIPRHDTVYWYQQGPGQDPQFLISFYEKMQSDKGSIPDRFSAQQFSDYHSELNMSSLELGDSALYFCASSLGLAGVDGEQFFGPGTRLTVL.

The chain uses TRBV5-1 and TRBJ1-3, with D maybe TRBD1 (5 bases). The CDR3 has 17 residues. Trimming took off 1 base at V and 0 bases at J, with 14 bases between the two ends. The germline CDR1 and CDR2 sequences are SGHRS and YFSETQ. CDR3: CASSLSAGWVSGNTIYF. CDR3 in DNA: TGCGCCAGCAGCTTGTCGGCAGGGTGGGTCTCTGGAAACACCATATATTTT.

The chain couples TRBV2 to TRBJ2-7; 11 bases align to TRBD2. The germline CDR1 and CDR2 sequences are SNHLY and FYNNEI. The CDR3 length is 15 residues. J lost 5 bases, V lost 6 bases, and 9 bases had no gene match. Written as DNA, the CDR3 is TGTGCCAGCAGGGCGATAGCGGGGGGGCCGGACGAGCAGTACTTC. This gives the protein CASRAIAGGPDEQYF.

The chain is built from TRBV28 and TRBJ2-3; 12 nucleotides agree with TRBD2. Losses at the gene ends were 8 bases for V and 3 bases for J; bases not matched to a gene: 6. The CDR3 sequence is 15 residues long. The germline gives CDR1 MDHEN, CDR2 SYDVKM. The CDR3 loop reads CASGLAGGPTDTQYF. The CDR3 coding sequence is TGTGCCAGCGGCCTAGCGGGAGGGCCGACAGATACGCAGTATTTT.

The V gene is TRBV7-2, the J gene TRBJ2-3, with D possibly TRBD2 on 6 matching bases. The CDR3 has 13 amino acids. Trimming left V 1 base short and J 6 bases short, with 8 bases between. Germline V gives CDR1 SGHTA, CDR2 FQGNSA. The CDR3 region is CASSLGLADTQYF. The CDR3, as DNA: TGTGCCAGCAGCTTAGGGCTAGCGGATACGCAGTATTTT.